The rows below give T cell receptor beta chains drawn from one sample of a study of graft-versus-host responses after intestinal transplantation. The protocol was immunoSEQ multiplex PCR, while the TCRdb copy is restricted to in-frame clones and leaves out a portion. The sample shows around 96,000 clones, around nine tenths of them seen only once. The source was PBMCs, collected 453 days after intestinal transplant. Receptors originate from a human patient who received an intestinal transplant, so some T cells may come from the graft donor. The conserved cysteine and the conserved F or W are not part of the CDR3 here. Each record gives: D gene, J gene, V gene, CDR3 protein. A D gene is named only where the DNA matches it firmly.

TRBD1	TRBJ2-5	TRBV10-3	ATRGGQGETQY
TRBD1	TRBJ2-7	TRBV28	ASSLDRGHEQY
.	TRBJ1-5	TRBV10-3	AIRGEEDQPQH
.	TRBJ1-4	TRBV6-4	ASSEGGEVGTNEKLF
.	TRBJ2-7	TRBV6-5	ASSYAPYRVEQY
.	.	TRBV10-1	ASSEKVFPYEQY
.	TRBJ2-5	TRBV6-1	ASRRFRGWEETQY
.	TRBJ1-1	TRBV9	ASSATGLNTEAF
TRBD2	TRBJ2-5	TRBV18	ASSSTSGGEETQY
.	TRBJ1-2	TRBV5-5	ASSAGGQGVGGYT
.	.	TRBV7-8	ASSPIPTAFGYEQY
.	TRBJ1-1	TRBV10-2	ASSESYRNTEAF
.	TRBJ2-7	TRBV6-6	ASSYSSGTYEQY
TRBD1	TRBJ1-1	TRBV19	ASRQGTDRGNTEAF
.	TRBJ1-5	TRBV4-2	ASSPNYSPGNQPQH
.	TRBJ1-1	TRBV2	ASSRTSTHEAF
TRBD1	TRBJ2-2	TRBV6-5	ASKRDSDTGELF
TRBD2	TRBJ2-1	TRBV6-1	ASSEGEGTSLF
.	TRBJ2-7	TRBV10-2	ASSDQAGGREQY
.	TRBJ2-7	TRBV7-2	ASSESTREQY
TRBD1	TRBJ1-1	TRBV27	ASSKTGGLLYTEAF
TRBD1	TRBJ1-5	TRBV4-1	ASSQEPGQGRNQPQH
.	TRBJ2-5	TRBV21-1	ASSPQEETQY
.	TRBJ1-5	TRBV29-1	SGSVGADQPQH
TRBD2	TRBJ2-1	TRBV19	ASNHAERGGDNEQF
.	TRBJ1-5	TRBV13	ASSEGWGPNQPQH
TRBD1	TRBJ1-4	TRBV5-6	ASSPDREPTNEKLF